The clone carrying this TCR beta chain was recorded a few times. The data were obtained in a study of T-cell reconstitution after alpha-beta-depleted transplantation in children. Trimming took off 3 bases at V and 2 bases at J, with 16 bases between the two ends. CDR1 and CDR2 (germline): DFQATT, SNEGSKA (reference sequence). CDR3 size: 15 residues. Library preparation (for TCRbeta) was performed with unique molecular identifiers. TCRdb reanalysed the PCR reads using MiXCR and keeps one entry per CDR3 protein. The sample consists of approximately 420,000 distinct CDR3 sequences, roughly 11% of them appearing once.

This TCR derives from a human donor who donated a stem cell graft to a child with acute myeloid leukemia. The sequencing used PBMCs from the stem cell graft donor, collected from the stem cell graft. The gene calls are TRBV20-1 and TRBJ1-1, with D tentatively TRBD1 (5 bases). In DNA form, the CDR3 reads TGCAGTGCTAGTGGCTACGAGGGGACCAACACTGAAGCTTTCTTT. Protein: CSASGYEGTNTEAFF.